The 15 T cell receptor beta chains below all came from one sample that was sequenced in a study of T-cell reconstitution after alpha-beta-depleted transplantation in children. It was with unique molecular identifiers that the TCRbeta library was prepared. TCRdb re-analysed the PCR reads in MiXCR, keeping a single row per CDR3 protein. Of just over 950,000 distinct CDR3 sequences listed, roughly 29% are singletons. Source: PBMCs, mostly from graft donor cells, taken 360 days after TCRalphabeta/CD19-depleted stem cell transplant. These receptors all stem from a boy under three years old who had a stem cell transplant for SCID, so the T cells may come from the graft donor.

This clonotype was observed a few times. This chain uses TRBV20-1 with TRBJ2-3; TRBD2 aligns across 11 bases. The CDR3 runs 18 residues. Trimming at V came to 0 bases and at J to 6 bases, leaving 14 bases not matched to a gene. CDR1 and CDR2 from the germline V gene are DFQATT and SNEGSKA (reference sequence). CDR3 residues: CSARDAPPWSSGRDTQYF. The CDR3 region has the DNA TGCAGTGCTAGAGATGCCCCTCCCTGGTCTAGCGGGAGGGATACGCAGTATTTT.

The chain joins TRBV29-1 to TRBJ2-3; D not resolved. Trimming stripped 6 bases from V and 0 bases from J, with 10 bases between. Looked up from germline, CDR1 is SQVTM and CDR2 is ANQGSEA. CDR3 length: 13 amino acids. The DNA for the CDR3 is TGCAGCGTGATGGCGACTAGCACAGATACGCAGTATTTT. Translation: CSVMATSTDTQYF.

J is TRBJ2-7 and V is TRBV4-1; 9 nucleotides agree with TRBD1. With 4 bases clipped from V and 2 bases from J, the junction kept 12 bases outside the gene matches. This CDR3 spans 17 amino acids. Germline-derived CDR1 and CDR2 are MGHRA and YSYEKL. CDR3 loop: CASSPAWGQGATYEQYF. The CDR3, as DNA: TGCGCCAGCAGCCCAGCCTGGGGACAGGGAGCGACCTACGAGCAGTACTTC.

This clonotype was counted a single time. The rearrangement joins TRBV20-1 to TRBJ2-1, with D hard to call. Trimming took 1 base from V and 5 from J, leaving 15 bases between them. The CDR3 sequence is 15 residues long. Germline V gene sequence: CDR1 DFQATT, CDR2 SNEGSKA (reference sequence). The CDR3, as DNA: TGCAGTGCTAGAGGGGGTGAAGCAGGTAACAATGAGCAGTTCTTC. Translation gives CSARGGEAGNNEQFF.

This chain connects TRBV4-1 to TRBJ2-7; D may be TRBD1 (6 bases). Germline V gene lookup returns CDR1 MGHRA and CDR2 YSYEKL. V lost 1 base and J 3 bases, leaving 13 bases between the germline ends. The CDR3 consists of 15 residues. CDR3 sequence: CASSQARTELYEQYF. CDR3 coding DNA: TGCGCCAGCAGCCAAGCCCGGACAGAACTCTACGAGCAGTACTTC.

The chain joins TRBV20-1 to TRBJ2-2, with 8 bases fitting TRBD2. Germline V lookup: CDR1 DFQATT, CDR2 SNEGSKA (reference sequence). With V trimmed by 3 bases and J by 3 bases, 6 bases remained unmatched. CDR3 length: 15 amino acids. CDR3 amino acids: CSASYSGADTGELFF. For the CDR3, the DNA is TGCAGTGCTAGCTATAGCGGGGCCGACACCGGGGAGCTGTTTTTT.

This clonotype was picked up a small number of times. The genes are TRBV29-1 and TRBJ2-5; D may be TRBD2 (6 bases). Trimming took 7 bases from V and 5 from J, leaving 14 bases between them. This CDR3 region has 12 residues. Germline lookup yields CDR1 SQVTM and CDR2 ANQGSEA. The CDR3 region has the DNA TGCAGCGCTCGGTATGGAGGGGAGACCCAGTACTTC. Protein: CSARYGGETQYF.

The chain couples TRBV4-1 to TRBJ2-2, with 9 bases aligning to TRBD1. The CDR3 has 17 amino acids. The germline CDR1 and CDR2 sequences are MGHRA and YSYEKL. Losses at the gene ends were 0 bases for V and 4 bases for J; bases not matched to a gene: 6. CDR3: CASSQDRRTGVTGELFF. In DNA form, the CDR3 reads TGCGCCAGCAGCCAAGATCGGAGGACAGGGGTCACCGGGGAGCTGTTTTTT.

This clonotype has a handful of counts. J is TRBJ2-3 and V is TRBV12-5; D gene unclear. V dropped 9 bases and J dropped 4 bases, with 8 bases sitting between them. The CDR3 runs to 11 residues. Germline V CDR1 and CDR2: LGHNT, FRNRAP. The chain's CDR3 is CASAVADTQYF. The DNA of the CDR3 is TGTGCTAGCGCCGTGGCAGATACGCAGTATTTT.

This clonotype appeared a single time. The chain couples TRBV20-1 to TRBJ2-2; 10 bases are shared with TRBD2. Germline V gene sequence: CDR1 DFQATT, CDR2 SNEGSKA (reference sequence). V was pared by 6 bases and J by 7 bases, with 14 bases of the junction left unmatched. This CDR3 has 16 amino acids. The CDR3 sequence is CSAEGPSGGADGELFF. As DNA, the CDR3 is TGCAGTGCAGAGGGCCCCAGCGGGGGGGCCGACGGGGAGCTGTTTTTT.

This clonotype was detected a few times. The genes are TRBV7-6 and TRBJ2-3; D perhaps matches TRBD1 (6 bases). Germline V gene lookup returns CDR1 SGHVS and CDR2 FNYEAQ. CDR3 length equals 16 residues. Trimming removed 5 bases from V and 6 bases from J, with 21 bases in between. CDR3 region: CASSLGGSSPFDTQYF. DNA for the CDR3: TGTGCCAGCAGCCTAGGGGGTAGTAGTCCGTTTGATACGCAGTATTTT.

The chain has TRBV10-1 and TRBJ2-3, with 10 bases lining up with TRBD1. Trimming removed 2 bases from V and 3 bases from J; junction bases left unmatched: 8. Germline CDR1 is WNHNN and CDR2 is SYGVQD (reference sequence). CDR3 length: 17 amino acids. CDR3: CASSETRDRGRTDTQYF. The CDR3 bases are TGCGCCAGCAGTGAGACCCGGGACAGGGGAAGGACAGATACGCAGTATTTT.

This clonotype has a handful of counts. The V and J genes are TRBV7-9 and TRBJ2-3, with TRBD2 as a possible D gene (6 bases). This CDR3 comprises 17 residues. Trimming took 4 bases from V and 4 from J, leaving 21 bases between them. In germline, CDR1 is SEHNR, CDR2 FQNEAQ (reference sequence). The CDR3, as DNA: TGTGCCAGCAGCTCCCCCGGAGGGAAGGGACCCCCAGATACGCAGTATTTT. Translation gives CASSSPGGKGPPDTQYF.

This clonotype has a handful of counts. The chain's CDR3 is CASSPGLAGNHEQFF. The CDR3 bases are TGTGCCAGCAGCCCCGGACTAGCGGGCAACCATGAGCAGTTCTTC. The rearrangement joins TRBV7-9 to TRBJ2-1; 11 positions match TRBD2. The germline gives CDR1 SEHNR, CDR2 FQNEAQ (reference sequence). The CDR3 totals 15 residues. V was clipped by 5 bases and J by 8 bases; unmatched bases: 8.

The gene calls are TRBV6-1 and TRBJ2-1; tentatively, D is TRBD2 (5 bases). The CDR3 runs 14 residues. With 10 bases removed from V and 1 base from J, the gap between germline ends came to 14 bases. Germline V lookup: CDR1 MNHNS, CDR2 SASEGT. The CDR3 nucleotides are TGTGCCACCCGGGAATTTAGGTCCTACAATGAGCAGTTCTTC. Its translation is CATREFRSYNEQFF.